This is a list of T cell receptor beta chains from one sample in a study of shared T cell receptors in the human thymus. Using immunoSEQ multiplex PCR, the repertoire was profiled, and TCRdb retains in-frame clones only, with some absent. The sample records about 660,000 clones, roughly 90% being singletons. These data were also filed under a second study, of human thymus T cells.

The sequencing sample was made of thymocytes. The receptors stem from a boy younger than two with a congenital heart defect. The CDR3 runs from the conserved cysteine through the conserved F or W. The D gene is left open where the match is weak. The listing skips clone size in some rows; elsewhere it reads once, few, many or a size class.

TRBV14,TRBD2,TRBJ2-2,-,TGTGCCAGCAGCCAAGGTAGCGGGAGGGCGAGCACCGGGGAGCTGTTTTTT,CASSQGSGRASTGELFF
TRBV4-2,-,TRBJ2-7,-,TGTGCCAGCAGCCAAGAACGGGATTTGCGGTCCTTCGCCGAGCAGTACTTC,CASSQERDLRSFAEQYF
TRBV7-9,TRBD1,TRBJ1-2,-,TGTGCCAGCAGCGGAACAGGGGACACCTTC,CASSGTGDTF
TRBV25-1,-,TRBJ1-1,-,TGTGCCAGCAGTGAAACCTGGGGGGGGATGAACACTGAAGCTTTCTTT,CASSETWGGMNTEAFF
TRBV6-5,TRBD1,TRBJ1-1,-,TGTGCCAGCAGTTACACAGGGGGCGCGCGGACTGAAGCTTTCTTT,CASSYTGGARTEAFF
TRBV18,-,TRBJ2-1,-,TGTGCCAGCTCACCACTCCAGGGGCTACCTTACAATGAGCAGTTCTTC,CASSPLQGLPYNEQFF
TRBV2,TRBD2,TRBJ2-2,-,TGTGCCAGCAGTTTCACTAGCGGGAGATACACCGGGGAGCTGTTTTTT,CASSFTSGRYTGELFF
TRBV20-1,-,TRBJ2-1,-,TGCAGTGTTCAGGGCCCCAATGAGCAGTTCTTC,CSVQGPNEQFF
TRBV2,TRBD2,TRBJ2-3,few,TGTGCCAGCAGTGAAGCGGCTAGCGGTGGAGGCACAGATACGCAGTATTTT,CASSEAASGGGTDTQYF
TRBV4-1,TRBD2,TRBJ2-1,-,TGCGCCAGCAGCCGACTGCTAGCGGCGTCCTACAATGAGCAGTTCTTC,CASSRLLAASYNEQFF
TRBV7-2,-,TRBJ2-1,-,TGTGCCAGCAGCTTAGCCCTACTAGGGTACAATGAGCAGTTCTTC,CASSLALLGYNEQFF
TRBV5-4,TRBD1,TRBJ1-1,-,TGTGCCAGCAGCCCCCCGGGACAGGGAGGAAAGAGGGAAAATACTGAAGCTTTCTTT,CASSPPGQGGKRENTEAFF
TRBV29-1,TRBD1,TRBJ1-3,few,TGCAGCCCTAACAGGGGATCTGGAAACACCATATATTTT,CSPNRGSGNTIYF
TRBV11-3,TRBD1,TRBJ2-2,-,TGTGCCAGCAGACCGATCGGACAGGGGGGGTCCGGGGAGCTGTTTTTT,CASRPIGQGGSGELFF
TRBV7-2,TRBD1,TRBJ1-6,-,TGTGCCAGCAGCGCAGGAACGGCGGCAGGGGGGAATTCACCCCTCCACTTT,CASSAGTAAGGNSPLHF
TRBV5-6,TRBD2,TRBJ2-3,-,TGTGCCAGCAGCTACGGGAGGCAACGAGATACGCAGTATTTT,CASSYGRQRDTQYF
TRBV28,TRBD2,TRBJ2-1,-,TGTGCCAGCAGACCGACTCCCACCGCGGGAGGGGACAATGAGCAGTTCTTC,CASRPTPTAGGDNEQFF
TRBV6-6,TRBD1,TRBJ2-7,-,TGTGCCAGCAGTTACCACCCGGGACAGGTATACCACGAGCAGTACTTC,CASSYHPGQVYHEQYF
TRBV5-6,TRBD1,TRBJ2-3,-,TGTGCCAGCAGCGCGGGACAGGGAGTTGCAGATACGCAGTATTTT,CASSAGQGVADTQYF
TRBV5-1,-,TRBJ2-7,-,TGCGCCAGCAGCTTGGCCGCGTGGTCCTACGAGCAGTACTTC,CASSLAAWSYEQYF
TRBV7-9,-,TRBJ2-2,-,TGTGCCAGCAGCCCTCACGGAGGTTACGCGAACACCGGGGAGCTGTTTTTT,CASSPHGGYANTGELFF
TRBV5-6,TRBD1,TRBJ1-5,-,TGTGCCAGCAGCTTGTTTAAGGGACAGGGCCTCAATCAGCCCCAGCATTTT,CASSLFKGQGLNQPQHF
TRBV6-1,-,TRBJ2-7,-,TGTGCCAGCAGTGAATTTGGACAGTCGATCTCCTACGAGCAGTACTTC,CASSEFGQSISYEQYF
TRBV5-1,TRBD2,TRBJ2-2,-,TGCGCCAGCAGCCCAGTCCCGGGACTAGCGGGAGAGAGCACCGGGGAGCTGTTTTTT,CASSPVPGLAGESTGELFF
TRBV7-4,-,TRBJ2-5,-,TGTGCCAGCAGCTTTGACCTTCCTCGGGGACAAGAGACCCAGTACTTC,CASSFDLPRGQETQYF
TRBV11-2,TRBD1,TRBJ2-7,-,TGTGCCAGCAGCCCCCGGGACAGGAACTCCTACGAGCAGTACTTC,CASSPRDRNSYEQYF
TRBV10-1,-,TRBJ2-1,-,TGCGCCAGCAGTGAGTCGTGGAGAAGCTCCTACAATGAGCAGTTCTTC,CASSESWRSSYNEQFF
TRBV28,-,TRBJ2-7,-,TGTGCCAGCAGTTCCTCCCCGGACAGACCGGACGAGCAGTACTTC,CASSSSPDRPDEQYF
TRBV4-2,TRBD2,TRBJ2-1,-,TGTGCCAGCAGCCAATTTGGAGGGAAGACTAGCGGGAGGGCCCTGAGCTCCTACAATGAGCAGTTCTTC,CASSQFGGKTSGRALSSYNEQFF
TRBV4-3,-,TRBJ1-5,-,TGCGCCAGCAGCCCTGGGAGGGATCAGCCCCAGCATTTT,CASSPGRDQPQHF
TRBV6-4,TRBD2,TRBJ2-5,-,TGTCCCTGCCCCACTAGCGGGAGGGTGGTTGGGCAAGAGACCCAGTACTTC,CPCPTSGRVVGQETQYF
TRBV21-1,-,TRBJ2-4,-,TGTGCCAGCAGCAAGTTTCGGGCGGGGGCGGAGGTGGGGCTAGCCAAAAACATTCAGTACTTC,CASSKFRAGAEVGLAKNIQYF
TRBV25-1,-,TRBJ2-1,-,TGTGCCAGCAGTGAGGGGGAGCCCGGGGGTTATGAGCAGTTCTTC,CASSEGEPGGYEQFF
TRBV5-4,TRBD2,TRBJ2-7,-,TGTGCCAGCAGCTTTACACTAGCGGCTAGCTCCTACGAGCAGTACTTC,CASSFTLAASSYEQYF
TRBV2,TRBD1,TRBJ2-7,-,TGTGCCAGCAGGGTACACGGGACAGCCGATGGGGGCCAATACGAGCAGTACTTC,CASRVHGTADGGQYEQYF
TRBV6-5,-,TRBJ1-1,-,TGTGCCAGTTCGGAGAGGGAGAACACTGAAGCTTTCTTT,CASSERENTEAFF
TRBV14,-,TRBJ2-1,-,TGTGCCAGCAGCCAAGGAGAGGACAATGAGCAGTTCTTC,CASSQGEDNEQFF
TRBV28,-,TRBJ2-3,-,TGTGCCACCACGGACGGGATAAGGACAGATACGCAGTATTTT,CATTDGIRTDTQYF
TRBV5-1,-,TRBJ2-3,-,TGCGCCAGCAGCTTGGGCGCCCGACAGGGCACAGATACGCAGTATTTT,CASSLGARQGTDTQYF
TRBV7-2,-,TRBJ1-5,-,TGTGCCAGCAGCTCCCCGAGCGTCAATCAGCCCCAGCATTTT,CASSSPSVNQPQHF
TRBV14,-,TRBJ2-7,-,TGTGCCAGCAGCCAAGTAGCGAGGGAGGTGGGCCCCTACGAGCAGTACTTC,CASSQVAREVGPYEQYF
TRBV9,-,TRBJ1-2,-,TGTGCCAGCAGCGCAAGTCTCGGGACTGGCACCGGCTACACCTTC,CASSASLGTGTGYTF
TRBV28,-,TRBJ1-2,once,TGTGCCAGCAGTTTGGGTGGGGGCCCCTCCGACCGGAAGTACACCTTC,CASSLGGGPSDRKYTF
TRBV7-8,-,TRBJ1-2,-,TGTGCCAGCAGCGCGATGCAGGGGACCCTAGCCTATGGCTACACCTTC,CASSAMQGTLAYGYTF
TRBV4-1,TRBD2,TRBJ2-1,-,TGCGCCAGCAGCCGAGGACTAGCGGGAGGGAGCTCCTACAATGAGCAGTTCTTC,CASSRGLAGGSSYNEQFF